This is a list of T cell receptor beta chains from one sample in a study of response to subunit inactivated influenza vaccine. TCRdb fed the RT-PCR reads into MiXCR, producing one record per CDR3 protein. The sample has fewer than 700,000 distinct CDR3 sequences, 10% to 15% seen once. This sample comprised PBMCs from blood, obtained 35 to 45 days after vaccination. The receptor set was obtained from a man over 45 who received an inactivated influenza vaccine. Both conserved end residues are part of each CDR3. Fields, in order: V gene, D gene, clone size, J gene, CDR3 protein, CDR3 DNA. The D gene is left open where the match is weak. A row's size may be missing; if present it is once, few, many or a size class.

TRBV4-3	NA	NA	TRBJ2-7	CASSQDRDREFYYEQYF	TGCGCCAGCAGCCAAGACCGGGACCGGGAGTTCTACTACGAGCAGTACTTC
TRBV20-1	NA	few	TRBJ2-7	CSARNQMYEQYF	TGCAGTGCTAGAAATCAAATGTACGAGCAGTACTTC
TRBV7-2	TRBD2	NA	TRBJ2-7	CASSQWRGAQPEQYF	TGTGCCAGCAGCCAATGGCGGGGGGCGCAACCCGAGCAGTACTTC
TRBV9	NA	NA	TRBJ2-7	CASSVVSADEQYF	TGTGCCAGCAGCGTAGTTTCGGCCGACGAGCAGTACTTC
TRBV5-1	NA	NA	TRBJ2-5	CASSLVWVNGETQYF	TGCGCCAGCAGCTTGGTTTGGGTCAACGGGGAGACCCAGTACTTC
TRBV29-1	NA	few	TRBJ2-1	CSADPARRSVQFF	TGCAGCGCCGACCCCGCCCGACGGTCCGTGCAGTTCTTC
TRBV4-3	NA	NA	TRBJ1-2	CASSQDATVYGYTF	TGCGCCAGCAGCCAAGATGCGACGGTCTATGGCTACACCTTC
TRBV7-9	NA	few	TRBJ2-5	CASNQRGGETQYF	TGTGCCAGCAACCAACGAGGGGGAGAGACCCAGTACTTC
TRBV12-3/TRBV12-4	NA	few	TRBJ1-6	CASSNRVNSPLHF	TGTGCCAGCAGTAACAGGGTCAATTCACCCCTCCACTTT
TRBV12-3/TRBV12-4	NA	few	TRBJ1-2	CASSSYSQGYGYTF	TGTGCCAGCAGTTCTTATTCACAGGGCTATGGCTACACCTTC
TRBV6-2/TRBV6-3	TRBD2	NA	TRBJ2-3	CASSYLSGRAPDTQYF	TGTGCCAGCAGTTATCTTAGCGGGAGGGCCCCAGATACGCAGTATTTT
TRBV6-2/TRBV6-3	NA	once	TRBJ2-1	CASSYTVSYEQFF	TGTGCCAGCAGTTATACGGTCTCCTACGAGCAGTTCTTC
TRBV7-9	NA	NA	TRBJ2-1	CASIRSGFSYNEQFF	TGTGCCAGCATTCGTAGCGGTTTTTCCTACAATGAGCAGTTCTTC
TRBV12-3/TRBV12-4	NA	NA	TRBJ2-1	CASRPSGVNEQFF	TGTGCCAGCAGGCCTAGTGGGGTTAATGAGCAGTTCTTC
TRBV7-2	TRBD2	NA	TRBJ2-7	CASSLLAGGLYEQYF	TGTGCCAGCAGCTTACTAGCGGGGGGTCTCTACGAGCAGTACTTC
TRBV5-1	TRBD1	many	TRBJ2-7	CASSLEGGVYEQYF	TGCGCCAGCAGCTTGGAAGGGGGCGTCTACGAGCAGTACTTC
TRBV5-1	NA	NA	TRBJ1-1	CASSDTGFRFAEAFF	TGCGCCAGCAGCGACACAGGGTTTCGGTTCGCTGAAGCTTTCTTT
TRBV24-1	NA	few	TRBJ2-5	CATSDRTGKGTQYF	TGTGCCACCAGTGACAGAACAGGGAAGGGGACCCAGTACTTC
TRBV10-3	NA	NA	TRBJ2-2	CAISEQGYSTGELFF	TGTGCCATCAGCGAACAGGGATACAGCACCGGGGAGCTGTTTTTT
TRBV2	TRBD1	once	TRBJ1-5	CASSRDRESHQPQHF	TGTGCCAGCAGTAGAGACAGGGAGAGCCATCAGCCCCAGCATTTT
TRBV10-1	TRBD2	many	TRBJ2-2	CASSPGLAGASGELFF	TGCGCCAGCAGTCCTGGACTAGCGGGGGCCAGTGGGGAACTGTTTTTT
TRBV29-1	TRBD1	NA	TRBJ1-1	CSGRQGNTEAFF	TGCAGCGGTAGACAGGGTAACACTGAAGCTTTCTTT
TRBV2	TRBD2	few	TRBJ2-7	CASRGSGTYEQYF	TGTGCCAGCAGGGGTAGCGGGACCTACGAGCAGTACTTC
TRBV12-3/TRBV12-4	TRBD1	NA	TRBJ1-5	CASSLGTGGSNQPQHF	TGTGCCAGCAGCCTCGGGACAGGGGGAAGCAATCAGCCCCAGCATTTT
TRBV7-2	NA	NA	TRBJ2-7	CASSGWGASHSSYEQYF	TGTGCCAGCAGCGGATGGGGGGCTAGCCATAGCTCCTACGAGCAGTACTTC
TRBV12-3/TRBV12-4	TRBD2	NA	TRBJ2-3	CASSFLYLREGTDTQYF	TGTGCCAGCAGTTTCTTGTACCTCCGGGAGGGAACAGATACGCAGTATTTT